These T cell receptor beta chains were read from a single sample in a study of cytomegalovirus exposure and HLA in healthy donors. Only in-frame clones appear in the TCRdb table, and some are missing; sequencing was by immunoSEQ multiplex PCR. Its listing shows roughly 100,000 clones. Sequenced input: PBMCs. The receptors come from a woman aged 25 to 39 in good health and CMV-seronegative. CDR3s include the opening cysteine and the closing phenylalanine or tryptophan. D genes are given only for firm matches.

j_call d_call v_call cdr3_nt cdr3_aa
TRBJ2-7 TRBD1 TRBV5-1 TGCGCCAGCAGCTCTACCGGGACAGGGGGCGACGAGCAGTACTTC CASSSTGTGGDEQYF
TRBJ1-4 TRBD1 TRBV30 TGTGCCTGGAGTGAGAAAGGGGGCTCATTTAGGGAAAAACTGTTTTTT CAWSEKGGSFREKLFF
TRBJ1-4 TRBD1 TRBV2 TGTGCTGGAGGGACAGGGTTGGATGAAAAACTGTTTTTT CAGGTGLDEKLFF
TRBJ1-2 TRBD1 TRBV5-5 TGTGCCAGCGTCCCTCAAGGGACAGGGGAAGGCTACACCTTC CASVPQGTGEGYTF
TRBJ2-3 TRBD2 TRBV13 TGTGCCAGCAGTCGGACTAGCGGGGGGCGCACAGATACGCAGTATTTT CASSRTSGGRTDTQYF
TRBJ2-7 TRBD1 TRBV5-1 TGCGCCAGCAGCTTGGGGACAGGGGAGTCCTACGAGCAGTACTTC CASSLGTGESYEQYF
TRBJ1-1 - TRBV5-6 TGTGCCAGCAGGACCAGGGGTAGGGCTGAAGCTTTCTTT CASRTRGRAEAFF
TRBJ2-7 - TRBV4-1 TGCGCCAGCAGCCCCGGACACTTAAGCTCCTACGAGCAGTACTTC CASSPGHLSSYEQYF
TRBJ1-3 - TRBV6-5 TGTGCCAGCAGGCCCCTCCAGGGAAACACCATATATTTT CASRPLQGNTIYF
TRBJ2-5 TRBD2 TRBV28 TGTGCCAGCAGTCCACAGGCGGGAGTCCAAGAGACCCAGTACTTC CASSPQAGVQETQYF
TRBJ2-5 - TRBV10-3 TGTGCCATCAGTGACCTTTGGACAACCGAGACCCAGTACTTC CAISDLWTTETQYF
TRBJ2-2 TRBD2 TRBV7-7 TGTGCTAGCAGCCAAACTAGCGGTCTTAACACCGGGGAGCTGTTTTTT CASSQTSGLNTGELFF
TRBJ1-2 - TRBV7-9 TGTGCCAGCAGCTTAGCGGGGAGGGCCCTGCAACGGGAGGGCTACACCTTC CASSLAGRALQREGYTF
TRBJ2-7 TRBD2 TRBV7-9 TGTGCCAGCAGCTTAAGCGGGGTAGGAGAGCAGTACTTC CASSLSGVGEQYF
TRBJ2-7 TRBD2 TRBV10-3 TGTGCCATCAGTTCATGGGGGGGGTACGAGCAGTACTTC CAISSWGGYEQYF
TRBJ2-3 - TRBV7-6 TGTGCCAGCAGCTTCCCCGGGGCAGATACGCAGTATTTT CASSFPGADTQYF
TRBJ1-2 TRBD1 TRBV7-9 TGTGCCAGCAGTCTCGACAGGGGCTATGGCTACACCTTC CASSLDRGYGYTF
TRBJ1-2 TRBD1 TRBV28 TGTGCCATCCCGGGACAGGGGCCTTGGGGTGTCTATGGCTACACCTTC CAIPGQGPWGVYGYTF
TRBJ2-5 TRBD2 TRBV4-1 TGCGCCAGCAGCCAAGATAGGACTAGCGGGGGCCGGTACCAAGAGACCCAGTACTTC CASSQDRTSGGRYQETQYF
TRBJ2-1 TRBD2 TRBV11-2 TGTGCCAGCAGCCCCAGCCATAGCGGGAGTACCTACAATGAGCAGTTCTTC CASSPSHSGSTYNEQFF
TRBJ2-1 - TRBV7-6 TGTGCCAGCAGCTCCCTGGGGGCTACTGGGTACAATGAGCAGTTCTTC CASSSLGATGYNEQFF
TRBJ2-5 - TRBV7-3 TGTGCCAGCAGCTTAGATGGAGGGGAGACCCAGTACTTC CASSLDGGETQYF
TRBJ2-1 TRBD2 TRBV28 TGTGCCAGCAGTTTAGCTTTGGGACTAGCGGGACCCAATGAGCAGTTCTTC CASSLALGLAGPNEQFF
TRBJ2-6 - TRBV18 TGTGCCAGCTCACCATACAGCTCTGGGGCCAACGTCCTGACTTTC CASSPYSSGANVLTF
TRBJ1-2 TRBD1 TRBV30 TGTGCCTGCCCGACAGGACAGGGATCTTGGGGCTACACCTTC CACPTGQGSWGYTF
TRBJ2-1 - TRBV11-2 TGTGCCAGCAGCTTAGCGGCGGGAAGCTACAATGAGCAGTTCTTC CASSLAAGSYNEQFF
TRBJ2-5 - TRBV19 TGTGCCAGTTCCTTTTCAGCGGGCCCTCAAGAGACCCAGTACTTC CASSFSAGPQETQYF